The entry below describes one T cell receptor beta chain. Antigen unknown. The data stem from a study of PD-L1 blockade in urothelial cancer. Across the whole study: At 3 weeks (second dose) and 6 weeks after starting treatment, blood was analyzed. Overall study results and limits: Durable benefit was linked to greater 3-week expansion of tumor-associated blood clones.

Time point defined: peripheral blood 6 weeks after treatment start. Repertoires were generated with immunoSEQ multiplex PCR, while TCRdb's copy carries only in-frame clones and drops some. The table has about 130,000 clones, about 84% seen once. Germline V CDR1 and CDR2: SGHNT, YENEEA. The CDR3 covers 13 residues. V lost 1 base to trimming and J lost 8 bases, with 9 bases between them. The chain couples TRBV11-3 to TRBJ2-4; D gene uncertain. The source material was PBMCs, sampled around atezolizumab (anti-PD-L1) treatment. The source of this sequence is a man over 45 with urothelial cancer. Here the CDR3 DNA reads TGTGCCAGCAGCTTAGGAAGCTCGGACATTCAGTACTTC. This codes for CASSLGSSDIQYF.